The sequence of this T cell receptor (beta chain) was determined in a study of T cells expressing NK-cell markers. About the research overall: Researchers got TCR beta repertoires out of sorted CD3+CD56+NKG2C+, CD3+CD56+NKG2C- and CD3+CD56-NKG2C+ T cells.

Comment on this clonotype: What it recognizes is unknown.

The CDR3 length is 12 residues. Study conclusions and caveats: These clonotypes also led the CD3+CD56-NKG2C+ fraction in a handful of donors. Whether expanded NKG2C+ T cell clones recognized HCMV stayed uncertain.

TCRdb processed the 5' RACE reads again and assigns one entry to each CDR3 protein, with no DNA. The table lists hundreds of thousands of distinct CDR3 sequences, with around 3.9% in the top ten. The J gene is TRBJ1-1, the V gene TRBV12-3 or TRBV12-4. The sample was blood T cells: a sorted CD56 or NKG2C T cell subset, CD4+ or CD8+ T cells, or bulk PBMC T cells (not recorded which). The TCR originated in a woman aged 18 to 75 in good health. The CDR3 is CASSFWNTEAFF.